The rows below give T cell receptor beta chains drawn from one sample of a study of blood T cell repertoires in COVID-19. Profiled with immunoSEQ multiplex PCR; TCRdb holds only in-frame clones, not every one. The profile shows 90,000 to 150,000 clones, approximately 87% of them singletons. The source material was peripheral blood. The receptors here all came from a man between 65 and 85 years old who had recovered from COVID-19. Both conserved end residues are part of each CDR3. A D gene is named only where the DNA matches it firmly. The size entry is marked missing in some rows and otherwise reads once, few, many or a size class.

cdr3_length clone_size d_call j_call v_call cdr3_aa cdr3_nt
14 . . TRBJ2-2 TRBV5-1 CASSYVQNRGELFF TGCGCCAGCAGTTACGTACAGAACCGCGGGGAGCTGTTTTTT
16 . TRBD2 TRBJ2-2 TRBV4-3 CASSQVSGGATGELFF TGCGCCAGCAGCCAAGTTTCGGGGGGGGCGACCGGGGAGCTGTTTTTT
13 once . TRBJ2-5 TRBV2 CASSRGPQETQYF TGTGCCAGCAGTAGGGGTCCACAAGAGACCCAGTACTTC
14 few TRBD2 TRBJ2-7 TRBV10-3 CAISWTSGFYEQYF TGTGCCATCAGCTGGACTAGCGGCTTCTACGAGCAGTACTTC
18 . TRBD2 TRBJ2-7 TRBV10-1 CASSWTSATGTSSYEQYF TGCGCCAGCAGCTGGACTAGCGCGACAGGTACGAGCTCCTACGAGCAGTACTTC
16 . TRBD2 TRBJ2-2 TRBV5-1 CASSGTSALLTGELFF TGCGCCAGCAGCGGGACTAGCGCACTACTCACCGGGGAGCTGTTTTTT
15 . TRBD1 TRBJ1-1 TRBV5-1 CASSTGQGMNTEAFF TGCGCCAGCAGCACCGGACAGGGCATGAACACTGAAGCTTTCTTT
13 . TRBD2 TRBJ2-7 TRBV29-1 CSVEILAGREQYF TGCAGCGTTGAAATCCTAGCGGGACGCGAGCAGTACTTC
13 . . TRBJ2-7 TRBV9 CASSVDVTGFQYF TGTGCCAGCAGCGTCGACGTTACAGGGTTTCAGTACTTC
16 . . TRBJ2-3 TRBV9 CASSPTLSSGTDTQYF TGTGCCAGCAGCCCCACCCTCAGTAGCGGAACAGATACGCAGTATTTT
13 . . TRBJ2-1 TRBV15 CATSKEASIAQFF TGTGCCACCAGTAAAGAGGCGTCAATCGCGCAGTTCTTC
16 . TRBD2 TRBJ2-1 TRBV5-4 CASSGFLGLADNEQFF TGTGCCAGCAGCGGCTTCCTGGGACTAGCGGACAATGAGCAGTTCTTC
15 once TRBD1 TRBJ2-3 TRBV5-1 CASSYGTGITDTQYF TGCGCCAGCAGCTACGGGACAGGAATCACAGATACGCAGTATTTT
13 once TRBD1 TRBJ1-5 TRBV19 CASRDREGQPQHF TGTGCCAGTAGGGACAGGGAGGGTCAGCCCCAGCATTTT
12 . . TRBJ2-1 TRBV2 CASKRRVDEQFF TGTGCCAGCAAACGGAGGGTGGATGAGCAGTTCTTC
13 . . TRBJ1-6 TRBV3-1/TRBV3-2 CASSRGGDSPLHF TGTGCCAGCAGCCGCGGGGGGGATTCACCCCTCCACTTT
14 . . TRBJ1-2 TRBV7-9 CASSLGTGDNGYTF TGTGCCAGCAGCTTGGGGACCGGGGACAATGGCTACACCTTC
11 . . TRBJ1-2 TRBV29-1 CSVARGAGYTF TGCAGCGTTGCACGGGGGGCTGGCTACACCTTC
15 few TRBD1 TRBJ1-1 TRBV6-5 CASRQTGGENTEAFF TGTGCCAGCAGACAAACAGGGGGCGAGAACACTGAAGCTTTCTTT
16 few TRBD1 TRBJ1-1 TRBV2 CASSHSRDRGITEAFF TGTGCCAGCAGTCACTCCCGGGACAGGGGAATCACTGAAGCTTTCTTT
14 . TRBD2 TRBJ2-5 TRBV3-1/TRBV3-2 CASSQAGGRETQYF TGTGCCAGCAGCCAGGCGGGGGGACGGGAGACCCAGTACTTC
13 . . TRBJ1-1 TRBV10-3 CAISVYADYEAFF TGTGCCATCAGTGTTTATGCGGACTATGAAGCTTTCTTT
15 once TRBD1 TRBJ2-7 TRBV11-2 CASSRTRTGGDEQYF TGTGCCAGCAGCCGGACCCGGACAGGGGGGGACGAGCAGTACTTC
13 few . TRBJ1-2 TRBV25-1 CASSDLNSYGYTF TGTGCCAGCAGTGACCTAAACAGCTATGGCTACACCTTC
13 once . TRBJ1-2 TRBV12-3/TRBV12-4 CASSLIGEEGYTF TGTGCCAGCAGTTTAATCGGGGAGGAGGGCTACACCTTC
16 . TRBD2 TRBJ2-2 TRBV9 CASSPWPGGPDGELFF TGTGCCAGCAGCCCCTGGCCGGGGGGGCCTGACGGGGAGCTGTTTTTT
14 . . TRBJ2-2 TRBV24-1 CATSETTGTGELFF TGTGCCACCAGTGAAACGACGGGCACCGGGGAGCTGTTTTTT
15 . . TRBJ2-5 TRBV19 CASSIRGTGQETQYF TGTGCCAGTAGTATCAGAGGGACTGGACAAGAGACCCAGTACTTC
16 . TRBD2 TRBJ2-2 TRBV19 CASSILLAGSTGELFF TGTGCCAGTAGTATATTACTAGCGGGAAGCACCGGGGAGCTGTTTTTT
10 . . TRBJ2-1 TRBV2 CASLLHEQFF TGTGCCTCTCTCCTCCATGAGCAGTTCTTC
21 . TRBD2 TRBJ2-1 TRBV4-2 CASSQDRDSTSGMGWNNEQFF TGTGCCAGCAGCCAAGACCGGGATTCGACTAGCGGGATGGGATGGAACAATGAGCAGTTCTTC
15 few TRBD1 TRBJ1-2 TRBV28 CASHPPGQGRDGYTF TGTGCCTCCCACCCCCCAGGACAGGGCCGTGATGGCTACACCTTC
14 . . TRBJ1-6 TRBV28 CASSTGPLGAALHF TGTGCCAGCAGCACCGGGCCCTTGGGGGCGGCCCTCCACTTT
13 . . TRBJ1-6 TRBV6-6 CASSFDSNSPLHF TGTGCCAGCAGTTTTGACTCGAATTCACCCCTCCACTTT
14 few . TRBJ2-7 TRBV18 CASSPAGVAHEQYF TGTGCCAGCTCACCTGCCGGGGTCGCTCACGAGCAGTACTTC
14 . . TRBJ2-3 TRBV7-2 CASSVSSGTDTQYF TGTGCCAGCAGCGTATCAAGCGGGACAGATACGCAGTATTTT
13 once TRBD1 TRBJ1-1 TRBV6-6 CASKTGGVTEAFF TGTGCCAGCAAGACAGGGGGCGTAACTGAAGCTTTCTTT
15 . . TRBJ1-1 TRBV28 CASSLYQILNTEAFF TGTGCCAGCAGTTTATATCAGATCCTGAACACTGAAGCTTTCTTT
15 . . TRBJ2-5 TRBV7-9 CASSPTGSAQETQYF TGTGCCAGCAGCCCCACAGGGTCGGCCCAAGAGACCCAGTACTTC
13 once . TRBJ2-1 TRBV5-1 CASSSSSYNEQFF TGCGCCAGCAGCTCTAGCTCCTACAATGAGCAGTTCTTC
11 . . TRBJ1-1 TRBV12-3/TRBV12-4 CASSFSSEAFF TGTGCCAGCAGTTTTAGTAGTGAAGCTTTCTTT
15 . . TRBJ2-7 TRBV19 CASSLQAVPAYEQYF TGTGCCAGTAGTCTTCAAGCGGTTCCTGCCTACGAGCAGTACTTC
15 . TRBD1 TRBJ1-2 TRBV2 CASSVTTGGGYGYTF TGTGCCAGCAGTGTTACGACAGGGGGAGGCTATGGCTACACCTTC
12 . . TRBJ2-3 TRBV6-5 CASRSHTDTQYF TGTGCCAGCAGATCCCACACAGATACGCAGTATTTT
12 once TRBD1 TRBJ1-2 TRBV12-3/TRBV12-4 CASRGQGLGYTF TGTGCCAGCAGGGGACAGGGATTAGGCTACACCTTC
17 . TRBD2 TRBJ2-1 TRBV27 CASWIMGSSGSVQEQFF TGTGCCAGCTGGATTATGGGGTCTAGCGGGTCGGTGCAAGAGCAGTTCTTC
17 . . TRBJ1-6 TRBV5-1 CASSLFGVQGYVSPLHF TGCGCCAGCAGCCTTTTTGGGGTTCAGGGGTACGTTTCACCCCTCCACTTT
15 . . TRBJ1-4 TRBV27 CASSFTVGGWEKLFF TGTGCCAGCAGTTTCACGGTAGGAGGCTGGGAAAAACTGTTTTTT
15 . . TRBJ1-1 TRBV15 CATSRGGSLGTEAFF TGTGCCACCAGCAGAGGAGGTTCCTTAGGCACTGAAGCTTTCTTT
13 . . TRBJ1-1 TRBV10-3 CAISGNGETEAFF TGTGCCATCAGTGGTAACGGGGAGACTGAAGCTTTCTTT
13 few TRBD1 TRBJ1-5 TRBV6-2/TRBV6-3 CASSRQGGQPQHF TGTGCCAGCAGCCGACAGGGCGGTCAGCCCCAGCATTTT
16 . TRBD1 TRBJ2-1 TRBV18 CASSPETGRLFNEQFF TGTGCCAGCTCACCCGAGACAGGGCGATTGTTCAATGAGCAGTTCTTC
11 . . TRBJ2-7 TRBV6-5 CASSTIYEQYF TGTGCCAGCAGCACAATCTACGAGCAGTACTTC
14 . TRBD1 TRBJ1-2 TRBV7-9 CASSLTGPEYGYTF TGTGCCAGCAGCCTGACAGGGCCCGAGTATGGCTACACCTTC
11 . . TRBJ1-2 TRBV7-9 CASSLLGGYTF TGTGCCAGCAGCTTATTGGGCGGCTACACCTTC